This T cell receptor beta chain originates from a study of control samples from healthy donors and cancer patients (dated by TCRdb to 2019 to 2021). The receptor library was made with the immunoSEQ multiplex PCR assay. TCRdb limited this immuneACCESS table to in-frame rearrangements with V and J called. A share of clones is missing; checked studies link under half to unresolved V genes, and the rest is unexplained. The sample yields about 160,000 clones; around 95% were counted once. Roughly 4% of the sample is held by the ten biggest clonotypes. Remarks on this clone: Its antigen is still unknown. The input lacks base qualities; no much larger clone sits a single base away.

CDR1 and CDR2, per the germline V gene, are LGHNA and YSLEER. Cut back by 6 bases and 4 bases, the V and J ends lie 12 bases apart. The cysteine opens and the phenylalanine closes a CDR3 of 13 amino acids. Here the CDR3 DNA is all that survives: 39 bases in frame from base 1. The sequence is built from TRBV4-3 and TRBJ1-1, with the D gene uncertain. The specimen was blood. This sequence originates from a woman aged 60-75 years in good health. The DNA sequence is TGCGCCAGCAGTCCGATTGAAGGCACTGAAGCTTTCTTT. The resulting protein is CASSPIEGTEAFF.